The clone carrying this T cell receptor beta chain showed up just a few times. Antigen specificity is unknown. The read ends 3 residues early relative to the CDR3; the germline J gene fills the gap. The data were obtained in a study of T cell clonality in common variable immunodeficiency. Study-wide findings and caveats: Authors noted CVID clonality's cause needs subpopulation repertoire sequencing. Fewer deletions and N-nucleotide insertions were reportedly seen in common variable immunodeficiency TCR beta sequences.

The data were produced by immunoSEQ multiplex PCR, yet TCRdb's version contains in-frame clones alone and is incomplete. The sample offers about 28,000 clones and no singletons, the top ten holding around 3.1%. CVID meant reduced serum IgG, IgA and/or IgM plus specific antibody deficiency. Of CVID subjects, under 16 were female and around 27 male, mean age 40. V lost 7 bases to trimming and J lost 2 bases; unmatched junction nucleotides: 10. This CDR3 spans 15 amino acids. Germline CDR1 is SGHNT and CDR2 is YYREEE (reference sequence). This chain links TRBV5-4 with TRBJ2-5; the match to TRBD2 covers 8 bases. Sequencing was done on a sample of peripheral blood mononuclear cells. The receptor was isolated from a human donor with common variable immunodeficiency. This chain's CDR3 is CASQIRGGLQETQYF. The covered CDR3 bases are TGTGCCAGCCAAATTCGGGGGGGCCTACAAGAGACC.